Below, 23 T cell receptor beta chains from the same sample are listed, as sequenced in a study of CD8 T cells in Susac syndrome. An amount of RNA that ranged from roughly 0.45 to 1 ug was reverse transcribed with random hexamers. MiXCR was run by TCRdb on the immunoSEQ multiplex PCR reads, yielding one entry per CDR3 protein. The sample lists 400,000 to 550,000 distinct CDR3 sequences; approximately 85% were seen once. Sequencing was performed on CD8+ T cells from PBMCs. These receptors all come from a human donor with multiple sclerosis.

This chain links TRBV29-1 with TRBJ2-3; 9 nucleotides match TRBD2. With V trimmed by 1 base and J by 2 bases, 7 bases remained unmatched. Germline V lookup: CDR1 SQVTM, CDR2 ANQGSEA. The CDR3 sequence is 16 residues long. CDR3 amino acids: CSVEGASSGNTDTQYF. The CDR3 nucleotides are TGCAGCGTTGAAGGGGCCTCTAGCGGGAACACAGATACGCAGTATTTT.

J is TRBJ1-2 and V is TRBV6-2 or TRBV6-3; 7 bases match TRBD1. The V gene's germline CDR1 is MNHEY and CDR2 SVGEGT. J was trimmed by 4 bases and V by 3 bases; bases with no gene match: 2. The CDR3 is 13 amino acids. The CDR3 sequence: CASSYGDSYGYTF. CDR3 sequence (DNA): TGTGCCAGCAGTTATGGGGACAGCTATGGCTACACCTTC.

The V gene is TRBV20-1, the J gene TRBJ2-1, with D perhaps assigned TRBD1 or TRBD2 (6 bases each). Looked up from germline, CDR1 is DFQATT and CDR2 is SNEGSKA (reference sequence). V was trimmed by 3 bases and J by 9 bases, leaving 15 bases between them. The CDR3 extends over 13 amino acids. CDR3 amino acids: CSARGEGGFEQFF. Written as DNA, the CDR3 is TGCAGTGCTAGGGGGGAAGGGGGGTTTGAGCAGTTCTTC.

The chain employs TRBV4-1 and TRBJ2-7; D is undetermined. V lost 4 bases to trimming and J lost 0 bases, with 10 bases between them. The CDR3 is 14 amino acids. The germline CDR1 and CDR2 sequences are MGHRA and YSYEKL. CDR3 sequence: CASSRVGLSYEQYF. CDR3 in DNA: TGCGCCAGCAGCCGGGTGGGCCTCTCCTACGAGCAGTACTTC.

The CDR3 loop reads CASSSLVSGTSNTGELFF. CDR3 DNA sequence: TGTGCCAGCAGTTCCCTCGTTAGCGGGACTTCGAACACCGGGGAGCTGTTTTTT. The rearrangement links TRBV27 to TRBJ2-2; 8 positions agree with TRBD2. Looked up from germline, CDR1 is MNHEY and CDR2 is SMNVEV (reference sequence). This CDR3 has 18 amino acids. With V trimmed by 4 bases and J by 0 bases, 10 bases remained unmatched.

The chain couples TRBV7-9 to TRBJ2-6; D tentatively reads TRBD1 or TRBD2 (5 bases each). Trimming took off 4 bases at V and 4 bases at J, with 17 bases between the two ends. There are 17 residues in the CDR3. CDR1 and CDR2 from the germline V gene are SEHNR and FQNEAQ (reference sequence). The CDR3 coding sequence is TGTGCCAGCAGCTCCATAGGTGGGGGAGCCGGGGCCAACGTCCTGACTTTC. Its protein product is CASSSIGGGAGANVLTF. Full variable domain (remainder filled in from reference TRBV7-9 and TRBJ2-6): DTGVSQNPRHKITKRGQNVTFRCDPISEHNRLYWYRQTLGQGPEFLTYFQNEAQLEKSRLLSDRFSAERPKGSFSTLEIQRTEQGDSAMYLCASSSIGGGAGANVLTFGAGSRLTVL.

The chain uses TRBV5-4 and TRBJ1-6, with unresolved D. Germline V gives CDR1 SGHNT, CDR2 YYREEE (reference sequence). V was cut by 0 bases and J by 10 bases, with 11 bases left in between. This CDR3 contains 14 residues. The CDR3 nucleotides are TGTGCCAGCAGCTTGGGACTCCCCGTGTCACCCCTCCACTTT. This encodes CASSLGLPVSPLHF.

The chain has TRBV6-1 and TRBJ1-2; D may be TRBD1 (5 bases). From germline, CDR1 is MNHNS and CDR2 SASEGT. CDR3 length: 13 amino acids. Between the trimmed V and J ends, which lost 1 base and 4 bases, there was a span of 7 bases. CDR3 DNA: TGTGCCAGCAGTGAAGGAGGGGTCTATGGCTACACCTTC. This gives the protein CASSEGGVYGYTF.

The chain recombines TRBV11-2 with TRBJ2-1; 8 bases map to TRBD2. Unmatched junction bases numbered 4, after V lost 6 bases and J lost 0 bases. This CDR3 has 15 amino acids. Germline CDR1 and CDR2: SGHAT and FQNNGV. CDR3 sequence (DNA): TGTGCCAGCAGTGTTGCGGGGGGCTCCTACAATGAGCAGTTCTTC. It is translated as CASSVAGGSYNEQFF. Full variable domain (outside the CDR3, taken from reference TRBV11-2 and TRBJ2-1): EAGVAQSPRYKIIEKRQSVAFWCNPISGHATLYWYQQILGQGPKLLIQFQNNGVVDDSQLPKDRFSAERLKGVDSTLKIQPAKLEDSAVYLCASSVAGGSYNEQFFGPGTRLTVL.

The rearrangement joins TRBV6-1 to TRBJ1-2, with D possibly TRBD1 on 6 matching bases. Trimming took 4 bases from V and 3 from J, leaving 18 bases between them. The CDR3 totals 16 residues. In germline, CDR1 is MNHNS, CDR2 SASEGT. CDR3 DNA: TGTGCCAGCAGTGTGTATCAAGGGGGGGCAGACTATGGCTACACCTTC. This codes for CASSVYQGGADYGYTF.

V is TRBV7-3 and J is TRBJ2-7, with D uncertain. There are 13 residues in the CDR3. Trimming shortened V by 0 bases and J by 5 bases, and 8 bases separated the two germline ends. Germline CDR1 reads SGHTA; CDR2 reads FQGTGA. As DNA, the CDR3 is TGTGCCAGCAGCTTAACCCCCGTAGACGAGCAGTACTTC. Amino acids: CASSLTPVDEQYF.

As to this clonotype: A junction end diverges from the germline sequence, so it may reflect a read error. The CDR3 is CSVEGLDNGYAF. In nucleotides, the CDR3 is TGCAGCGTTGAGGGCCTTGATAACGGCTACGCCTTC. The chain recombines TRBV29-1 with TRBJ1-2; D gene unclear. The length of the CDR3 is 12 residues. From germline, CDR1 is SQVTM and CDR2 ANQGSEA. Filled out from reference TRBV29-1 and TRBJ1-2, the complete variable domain reads SAVISQKPSRDICQRGTSLTIQCQVDSQVTMMFWYRQQPGQSLTLIATANQGSEATYESGFVIDKFPISRPNLTFSTLTVSNMSPEDSSIYLCSVEGLDNGYAFGSGTRLTVV.

V usage is TRBV7-4 and J usage is TRBJ2-3; D is undetermined. V shed 4 bases and J shed 2 bases, with 16 bases lying between them. The CDR3 runs to 16 residues. The germline V gene encodes CDR1 SGHVT and CDR2 SQSDAQ. CDR3 loop: CASSSTRKGDTDTQYF. CDR3 nucleotides: TGTGCCAGCAGCTCCACCAGGAAAGGAGACACAGATACGCAGTATTTT.

V and J are TRBV6-1 and TRBJ1-5, with D unclear. CDR1 and CDR2 (germline): MNHNS, SASEGT. This CDR3 spans 14 amino acids. Trimming shortened V by 0 bases and J by 3 bases, and 6 bases separated the two germline ends. The CDR3 protein is CASSEAGSNQPQHF. The DNA of the CDR3 is TGTGCCAGCAGTGAAGCGGGATCCAATCAGCCCCAGCATTTT.

The rearrangement links TRBV5-4 to TRBJ2-7; D remains ambiguous. Trimming stripped 4 bases from V and 4 bases from J, with 9 bases between. Germline CDR1 and CDR2: SGHNT and YYREEE (reference sequence). The CDR3 runs 12 residues. The CDR3 coding sequence is TGTGCCAGCAGCCACCTCGGGTACGAGCAGTACTTC. The encoded protein is CASSHLGYEQYF.

V and J are TRBV14 and TRBJ2-2; D ambiguous. V was trimmed by 1 base and J by 5 bases, leaving 14 bases between them. Germline assignment: CDR1 SGHDN and CDR2 FVKESK. This CDR3 is 16 amino acids long. In DNA, the CDR3 is TGTGCCAGCAGCCAAGTCCTTAATGCGGCGACCGGGGAGCTGTTTTTT. This sequence encodes CASSQVLNAATGELFF.

The V and J genes are TRBV30 and TRBJ1-2; 7 bases are shared with TRBD1. This CDR3 contains 13 residues. The V gene end was trimmed by 1 base and the J gene end by 5 bases; junction bases not matched to a gene: 4. Germline loops: CDR1 GTSNPN, CDR2 SVGIG (reference sequence). CDR3 DNA sequence: TGTGCCTGGAGTGATCCAGGGGGTTATGGCTACACCTTC. Protein: CAWSDPGGYGYTF.

V gene TRBV7-9 combines with J gene TRBJ2-5; 11 bases are shared with TRBD2. The CDR3 extends over 14 amino acids. V trimming: 5 bases; J trimming: 3 bases; junction bases outside the gene matches: 2. Germline CDR1 and CDR2: SEHNR and FQNEAQ (reference sequence). The CDR3 is CASSVSGGEETQYF. As DNA, the CDR3 is TGTGCCAGCAGCGTTAGCGGGGGGGAAGAGACCCAGTACTTC. The full variable domain, rest sourced from reference TRBV7-9 and TRBJ2-5, is DTGVSQNPRHKITKRGQNVTFRCDPISEHNRLYWYRQTLGQGPEFLTYFQNEAQLEKSRLLSDRFSAERPKGSFSTLEIQRTEQGDSAMYLCASSVSGGEETQYFGPGTRLLVL.

This rearrangement joins TRBV30 to TRBJ2-2, with D possibly being TRBD1 or TRBD2 (5 bases each). V lost 5 bases, J lost 3 bases, and 13 bases lay in between. This CDR3 is built from 14 residues. The germline V gene has CDR1 GTSNPN and CDR2 SVGIG (reference sequence). As DNA, the CDR3 is TGTGCCTGGGGGGACGGGACCCACACCGGGGAGCTGTTTTTT. This translates into CAWGDGTHTGELFF.

The rearrangement joins TRBV6-1 to TRBJ1-1; TRBD1 matches at 7 bases. This CDR3 spans 15 amino acids. Germline values: CDR1 MNHNS, CDR2 SASEGT. Losses at the gene ends were 8 bases for V and 3 bases for J; bases not matched to a gene: 12. The CDR3 loop is CASREGQTGDTEAFF. The CDR3 bases are TGTGCCAGCCGCGAGGGACAGACTGGAGACACTGAAGCTTTCTTT.

The V and J genes are TRBV14 and TRBJ1-1; D not resolved. This CDR3 is 14 amino acids long. Germline V CDR1 and CDR2: SGHDN, FVKESK. Trimming removed 4 bases at V and 6 bases at J, with 15 bases between. CDR3 amino acids: CASSLSAVGAEAFF. CDR3 nucleotides: TGTGCCAGCAGCCTGAGTGCTGTCGGTGCTGAAGCTTTCTTT.

This chain joins TRBV7-6 and TRBJ2-3, with a possible D match to TRBD2 (6 bases). Deletions cut 4 bases from V and 1 base from J, with 21 bases between. This CDR3 has 18 amino acids. Germline CDR1 SGHVS, CDR2 FNYEAQ. CDR3 in DNA: TGTGCCAGCAGCTCAAGGCTCTTAGCGGAATTGGGCACAGATACGCAGTATTTT. Translating it yields CASSSRLLAELGTDTQYF.

The V and J genes are TRBV30 and TRBJ1-1, with TRBD1 matching 9 bases. Germline CDR1 GTSNPN, CDR2 SVGIG (reference sequence). The CDR3 is 14 amino acids. J was trimmed by 1 base and V by 2 bases; bases with no gene match: 2. The chain's CDR3 is CAWSQDRGNTEAFF. DNA of the CDR3: TGTGCCTGGAGTCAGGACAGGGGGAACACTGAAGCTTTCTTT. The full variable domain, its missing parts supplied by reference TRBV30 and TRBJ1-1, is SQTIHQWPATLVQPVGSPLSLECTVEGTSNPNLYWYRQAAGRGLQLLFYSVGIGQISSEVPQNLSASRPQDRQFILSSKKLLLSDSGFYLCAWSQDRGNTEAFFGQGTRLTVV.